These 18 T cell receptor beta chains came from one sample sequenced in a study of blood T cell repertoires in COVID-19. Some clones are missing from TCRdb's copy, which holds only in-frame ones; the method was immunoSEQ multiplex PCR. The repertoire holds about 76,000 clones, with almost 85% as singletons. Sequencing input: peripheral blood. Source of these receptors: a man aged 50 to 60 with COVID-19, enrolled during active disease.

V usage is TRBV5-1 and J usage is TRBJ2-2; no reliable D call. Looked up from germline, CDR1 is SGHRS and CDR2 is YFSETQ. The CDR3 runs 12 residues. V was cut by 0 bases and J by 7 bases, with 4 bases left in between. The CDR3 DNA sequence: TGCGCCAGCAGCTTGGCAGGCGGGGAGCTGTTTTTT. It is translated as CASSLAGGELFF.

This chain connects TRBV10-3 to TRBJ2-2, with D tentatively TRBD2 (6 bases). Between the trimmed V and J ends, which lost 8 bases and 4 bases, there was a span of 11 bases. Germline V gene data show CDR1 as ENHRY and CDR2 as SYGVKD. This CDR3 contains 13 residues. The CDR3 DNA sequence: TGTGCCATCCGGGACTCAAGCACCGGGGAGCTGTTTTTT. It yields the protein CAIRDSSTGELFF.

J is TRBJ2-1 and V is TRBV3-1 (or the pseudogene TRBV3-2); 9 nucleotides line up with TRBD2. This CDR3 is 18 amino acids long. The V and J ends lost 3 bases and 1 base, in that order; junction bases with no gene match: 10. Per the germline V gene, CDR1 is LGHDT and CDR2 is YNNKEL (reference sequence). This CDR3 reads CASSHMSTLAGSYNEQFF. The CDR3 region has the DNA TGTGCCAGCAGCCACATGTCTACCCTAGCGGGATCCTACAATGAGCAGTTCTTC.

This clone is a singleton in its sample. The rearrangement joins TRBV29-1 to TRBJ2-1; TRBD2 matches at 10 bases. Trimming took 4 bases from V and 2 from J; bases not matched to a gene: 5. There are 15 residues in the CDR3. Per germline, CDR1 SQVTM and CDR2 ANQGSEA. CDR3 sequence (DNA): TGCAGCGTTGCCCGGACTAGCGGCACCTACAATGAGCAGTTCTTC. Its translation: CSVARTSGTYNEQFF.

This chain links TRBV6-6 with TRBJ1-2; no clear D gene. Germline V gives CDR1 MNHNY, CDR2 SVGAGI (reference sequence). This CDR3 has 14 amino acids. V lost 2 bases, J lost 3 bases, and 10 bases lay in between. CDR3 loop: CASSYPRVDYGYTF. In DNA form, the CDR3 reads TGTGCCAGCAGTTACCCCCGGGTTGACTATGGCTACACCTTC.

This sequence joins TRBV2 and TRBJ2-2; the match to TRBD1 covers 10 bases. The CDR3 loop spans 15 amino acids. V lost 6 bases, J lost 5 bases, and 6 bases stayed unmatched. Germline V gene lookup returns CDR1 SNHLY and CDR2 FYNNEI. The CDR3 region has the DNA TGTGCCAGCAGGAGACAGGGGGCGTTAACCGGGGAGCTGTTTTTT. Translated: CASRRQGALTGELFF.

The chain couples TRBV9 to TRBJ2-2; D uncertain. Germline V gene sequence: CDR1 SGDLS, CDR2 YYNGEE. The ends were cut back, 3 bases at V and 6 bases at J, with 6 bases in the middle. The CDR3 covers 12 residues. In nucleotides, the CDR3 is TGTGCCAGCAGCGCCCTAGCCGGGGAGCTGTTTTTT. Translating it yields CASSALAGELFF. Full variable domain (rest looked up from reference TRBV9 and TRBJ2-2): DSGVTQTPKHLITATGQRVTLRCSPRSGDLSVYWYQQSLDQGLQFLIQYYNGEERAKGNILERFSAQQFPDLHSELNLSSLELGDSALYFCASSALAGELFFGEGSRLTVL.

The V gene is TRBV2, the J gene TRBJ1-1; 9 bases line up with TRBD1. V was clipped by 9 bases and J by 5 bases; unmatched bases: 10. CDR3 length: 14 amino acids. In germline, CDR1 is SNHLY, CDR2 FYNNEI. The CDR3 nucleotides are TGTGCCAGTCTTCGACAGGGGGGAAGGACTGAAGCTTTCTTT. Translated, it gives CASLRQGGRTEAFF.

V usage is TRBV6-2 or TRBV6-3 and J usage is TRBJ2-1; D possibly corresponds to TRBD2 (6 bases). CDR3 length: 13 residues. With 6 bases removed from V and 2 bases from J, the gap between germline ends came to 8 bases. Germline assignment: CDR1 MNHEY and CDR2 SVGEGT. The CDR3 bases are TGTGCCAGCAGACCTAGCGCCTACAATGAGCAGTTCTTC. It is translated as CASRPSAYNEQFF.

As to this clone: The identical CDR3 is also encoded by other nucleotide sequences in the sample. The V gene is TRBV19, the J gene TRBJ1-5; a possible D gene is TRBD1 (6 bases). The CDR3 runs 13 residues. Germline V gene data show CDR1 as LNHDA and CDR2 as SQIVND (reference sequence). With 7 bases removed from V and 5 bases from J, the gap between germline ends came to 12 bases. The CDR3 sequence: CASTQTGYQPQHF. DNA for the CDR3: TGTGCCAGTACCCAGACAGGCTATCAGCCCCAGCATTTT.

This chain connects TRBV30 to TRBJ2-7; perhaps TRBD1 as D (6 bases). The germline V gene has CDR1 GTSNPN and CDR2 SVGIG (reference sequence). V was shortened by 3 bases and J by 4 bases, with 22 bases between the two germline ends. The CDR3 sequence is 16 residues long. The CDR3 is CAWRATQGNFRYEQYF. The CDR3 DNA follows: TGTGCCTGGAGGGCAACCCAGGGGAATTTTAGGTACGAGCAGTACTTC.

The CDR3 nucleotides read TGTGCCAGTAGGCCATTCAACTTGCCGGACAGAGAAGAGACCCAGTACTTC. Encoded protein: CASRPFNLPDREETQYF. V usage is TRBV19 and J usage is TRBJ2-5, with D tentatively TRBD1 (6 bases). The ends were cut back, 6 bases at V and 3 bases at J, with 23 bases in the middle. CDR1 is LNHDA, CDR2 SQIVND, per germline (reference sequence). CDR3 length: 17 amino acids.

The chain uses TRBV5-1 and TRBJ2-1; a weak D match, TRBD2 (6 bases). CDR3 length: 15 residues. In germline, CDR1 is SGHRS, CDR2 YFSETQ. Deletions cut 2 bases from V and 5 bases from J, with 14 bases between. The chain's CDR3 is CASSFIRGFNNEQFF. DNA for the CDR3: TGCGCCAGCAGCTTCATCCGGGGGTTCAACAATGAGCAGTTCTTC.

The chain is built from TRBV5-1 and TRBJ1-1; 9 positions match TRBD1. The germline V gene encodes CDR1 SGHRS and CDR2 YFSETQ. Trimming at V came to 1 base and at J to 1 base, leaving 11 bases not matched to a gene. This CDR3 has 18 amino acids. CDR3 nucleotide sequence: TGCGCCAGCAGCTTGAGATCAGGGACAGGGACAAAGAACACTGAAGCTTTCTTT. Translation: CASSLRSGTGTKNTEAFF.

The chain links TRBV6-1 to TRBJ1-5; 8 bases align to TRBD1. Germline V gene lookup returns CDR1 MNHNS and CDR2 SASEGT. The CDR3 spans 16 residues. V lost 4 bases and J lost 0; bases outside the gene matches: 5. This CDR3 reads CASSGQDRASNQPQHF. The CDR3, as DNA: TGTGCCAGCAGTGGCCAGGACAGGGCTAGCAATCAGCCCCAGCATTTT.

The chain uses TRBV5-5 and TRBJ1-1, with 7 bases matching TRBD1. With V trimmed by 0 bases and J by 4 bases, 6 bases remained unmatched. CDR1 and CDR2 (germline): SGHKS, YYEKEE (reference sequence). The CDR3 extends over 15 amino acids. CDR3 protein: CASSLAATGITEAFF. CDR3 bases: TGTGCCAGCAGCTTGGCCGCGACAGGGATCACTGAAGCTTTCTTT.

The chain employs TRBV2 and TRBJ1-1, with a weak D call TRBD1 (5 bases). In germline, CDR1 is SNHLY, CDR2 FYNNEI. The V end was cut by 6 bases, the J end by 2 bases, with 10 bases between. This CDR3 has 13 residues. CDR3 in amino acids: CASSGDRNTEAFF. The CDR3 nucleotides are TGTGCCAGCAGCGGAGACAGAAACACTGAAGCTTTCTTT.

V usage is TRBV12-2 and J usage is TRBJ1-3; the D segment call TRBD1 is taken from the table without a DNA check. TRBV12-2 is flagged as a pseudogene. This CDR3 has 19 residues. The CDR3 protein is CASRLVVSDRVSSGNTIYF. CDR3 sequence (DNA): TGTGCAAGTCGCTTAGTAGTATCGGACAGGGTCTCGTCTGGAAACACCATATATTTT.